This TCR beta chain was identified in a study of blood T cells in healthy people across ages. Only a few counts were recorded for this clonotype. V was clipped by 6 bases and J by 3 bases; unmatched bases: 4. CDR3 length: 13 residues. Combining a sample-barcoded 5' primer with a J-beta primer mix, a second PCR ran for about 6 to 12 cycles. TCRdb processed the 5' RACE reads anew with MiXCR; each CDR3 protein has one entry. This sample has about 770,000 distinct CDR3 sequences; around two fifths occur once, and the top ten carry roughly 19%. Specimen: blood. The sequence was collected from a man aged 60 to 69 in good health. The V call is TRBV12-3 or TRBV12-4, the J call TRBJ2-5, with 7 bases aligning to TRBD1. The CDR3 DNA sequence: TGTGCCAGCAGGGCAGACAGGGAAGAGACCCAGTACTTC. Translating it yields CASRADREETQYF.